The rows below give T cell receptor beta chains drawn from one sample of a study of blood T cell repertoires in COVID-19. Assay: immunoSEQ multiplex PCR; the TCRdb copy retains only in-frame clones and omits some. The data hold 150,000 to 160,000 clones, with 80% to 90% observed a single time. Sequences were obtained from peripheral blood. These receptors all come from a woman between 40 and 55 years old with acute or convalescent COVID-19. Both conserved end residues are part of each CDR3. Each record gives: CDR3 length, D gene, J gene, V gene, clone size, CDR3 DNA, CDR3 protein. D genes are given only for firm matches. Clone size is stated in some rows and not others, as once, few, many or a class when expanded.

>14|TRBD1|TRBJ1-6|TRBV5-4|-
TGTGCCAACAGCTTTACAGGGGTGGATTCACCCCTCCACTTT
CANSFTGVDSPLHF
>14|TRBD1|TRBJ1-4|TRBV11-2|-
TGTGCCAGCAGCGCGGGACAGATTAATGAAAAACTGTTTTTT
CASSAGQINEKLFF
>15|-|TRBJ1-2|TRBV5-5|-
TGTGCCAGCAGCCCAGAGGATGGGACACCTTATGGCTACACCTTC
CASSPEDGTPYGYTF
>15|-|TRBJ2-3|TRBV11-3|-
TGTGCCAGCAGCTTAGGGGTACAGAAGCTAGATACGCAGTATTTT
CASSLGVQKLDTQYF
>13|-|TRBJ2-7|TRBV12-3/TRBV12-4|-
TGTGCCAGCAGTTTAGCGCGGGGATACGAGCAGTACTTC
CASSLARGYEQYF
>13|TRBD2|TRBJ2-3|TRBV30|-
TGTGCCTGGAGTGGCGGGGGGGCAGATACGCAGTATTTT
CAWSGGGADTQYF
>13|TRBD2|TRBJ2-4|TRBV28|-
TGTGCCAGCGAGTCGGGGGGAGGTAACATTCAGTACTTC
CASESGGGNIQYF
>15|-|TRBJ2-7|TRBV7-8|-
TGTGCCAGCAGCTTAGACCGGTATCGCACTTACGAGCAGTACTTC
CASSLDRYRTYEQYF
>15|TRBD1|TRBJ2-3|TRBV2|-
TGTGCCAGCAGCGCCACAGGGGGAGAGACAGATACGCAGTATTTT
CASSATGGETDTQYF
>14|TRBD1|TRBJ2-2|TRBV19|-
TGTGCCAGTAGTAGGACAGGGCAGGCCGGGGAGCTGTTTTTT
CASSRTGQAGELFF
>14|-|TRBJ2-3|TRBV18|-
TGTGCCAGCTCACCACCAACAGACACAGATACGCAGTATTTT
CASSPPTDTDTQYF
>12|TRBD1|TRBJ2-2|TRBV3-1/TRBV3-2|-
TGTGCCAGCAGACAGGGGGCCGGGGAGCTGTTTTTT
CASRQGAGELFF
>18|TRBD2|TRBJ2-1|TRBV6-6|-
TGTGCCAGCAGTCCCGGGGAGGGACTCCCGAGCTCCTACAATGAGCAGTTCTTC
CASSPGEGLPSSYNEQFF
>15|TRBD2|TRBJ2-7|TRBV6-5|-
TGTGCCAGCAGCCCCATCCGGGACTATAACTACGAGCAGTACTTC
CASSPIRDYNYEQYF
>15|TRBD1|TRBJ1-1|TRBV18|-
TGTGCCAGCTCACCTTGGGACAGGGGGCAGGATGAAGCTTTCTTT
CASSPWDRGQDEAFF
>14|-|TRBJ1-1|TRBV4-2|-
TGTGCCAGCAGCCATGCAGTACGCAGTGGTGAAGCTTTCTTT
CASSHAVRSGEAFF
>14|-|TRBJ1-2|TRBV7-2|-
TGTGCCAGCAGCTTAGGACAGGTCCCCAATGGCTACACCTTC
CASSLGQVPNGYTF
>13|-|TRBJ2-2|TRBV12-3/TRBV12-4|-
TGTGCCAGCAGTTTGTTAGACACCGGGGAGCTGTTTTTT
CASSLLDTGELFF
>13|TRBD1|TRBJ1-2|TRBV6-4|-
TGTGCCAGCACTTCGGGACAGGGGGATGGCTACACCTTC
CASTSGQGDGYTF
>13|TRBD1|TRBJ2-4|TRBV12-3/TRBV12-4|-
TGTGCCAGCAGGGGGACAGGGGTAAACATTCAGTACTTC
CASRGTGVNIQYF
>19|TRBD1|TRBJ1-5|TRBV7-3|-
TGTGCCAGCAGCTTATTACCCGACAGGGGGGTCTCTAGCAATCAGCCCCAGCATTTT
CASSLLPDRGVSSNQPQHF
>13|-|TRBJ2-7|TRBV18|-
TGTGCCAGCTCACCACGGACAGTCGGCGAGCAGTACTTC
CASSPRTVGEQYF
>15|TRBD2|TRBJ2-1|TRBV3-1/TRBV3-2|-
TGTGCCAGCAGCTATACTAGCGGGAGTGGGAATGAGCAGTTCTTC
CASSYTSGSGNEQFF
>16|-|TRBJ2-1|TRBV11-2|-
TGTGCCAGCAGTGGAGGGGCTTGGGATTTGTACAATGAGCAGTTCTTC
CASSGGAWDLYNEQFF
>12|TRBD2|TRBJ2-7|TRBV12-3/TRBV12-4|-
TGTGCCAGCAGGGGGGGGTCCTACGAGCAGTACTTC
CASRGGSYEQYF
>14|TRBD2|TRBJ2-5|TRBV9|-
TGTGCCAGCAGCGTAGAAAGGGAGGGAGAGACCCAGTACTTC
CASSVEREGETQYF
>15|TRBD1|TRBJ2-7|TRBV5-4|-
TGTGCCAGCAGCAACCAGGGGGTTCCCCCCTACGAGCAGTACTTC
CASSNQGVPPYEQYF
>14|-|TRBJ2-3|TRBV6-1|-
TGTGCCAGCAGTGAAGGCGATCTCACAGATACGCAGTATTTT
CASSEGDLTDTQYF
>15|TRBD1|TRBJ2-7|TRBV30|-
TGTGCCTGGAGTGTACTGGGACAGTTGTCCTACGAGCAGTACTTC
CAWSVLGQLSYEQYF
>15|-|TRBJ1-6|TRBV4-2|-
TGTGCCAGCAGCCGAGAACAGGGTTCTAATTCACCCCTCCACTTT
CASSREQGSNSPLHF
>15|TRBD1|TRBJ2-7|TRBV2|-
TGTGCCAGCAAGCCTTGGACAGGACCTCGATACGAGCAGTACTTC
CASKPWTGPRYEQYF
>14|-|TRBJ2-7|TRBV24-1|-
TGTGCCACCAGTGAAAGGGGAACGACCTACGAGCAGTACTTC
CATSERGTTYEQYF
>15|TRBD1|TRBJ2-1|TRBV3-1/TRBV3-2|-
TGTGCCAGCAGCCCGGGACAGGGGGCCTACAATGAGCAGTTCTTC
CASSPGQGAYNEQFF
>15|TRBD1|TRBJ1-1|TRBV3-1/TRBV3-2|few
TGTGCCAGCAGCCAGTACAGCACAGGGGACGTTGAAGCTTTCTTT
CASSQYSTGDVEAFF
>13|TRBD1|TRBJ1-1|TRBV5-6|-
TGTGCCAGCAGTCCAGACAGGGGGACTGAAGCTTTCTTT
CASSPDRGTEAFF
>17|TRBD1|TRBJ2-3|TRBV29-1|-
TGCAGCGTCTCAGGGACAGGGATTTTTCTTAGCACAGATACGCAGTATTTT
CSVSGTGIFLSTDTQYF
>13|TRBD1|TRBJ2-1|TRBV6-5|-
TGTGCCAGCAGTCGGGGACAGGCCAATGAGCAGTTCTTC
CASSRGQANEQFF
>16|TRBD2|TRBJ2-5|TRBV5-1|-
TGCGCCAGCAGCTTGGACGTAGCGGGAGCCCAAGAGACCCAGTACTTC
CASSLDVAGAQETQYF
>14|-|TRBJ2-7|TRBV7-8|-
TGTGCCAGCAGACCTTCCGGGACTGCTGGCGAGCAGTACTTC
CASRPSGTAGEQYF
>15|TRBD1|TRBJ2-7|TRBV28|-
TGTGCCAGCAGATCGACAGGGAAAGTCGTCTACGAGCAGTACTTC
CASRSTGKVVYEQYF
>19|TRBD2|TRBJ2-2|TRBV18|-
TGTGCCAGCTCACCAAGCCTGAGACTAGCGGGAGGCGGTACCGGGGAGCTGTTTTTT
CASSPSLRLAGGGTGELFF
>18|TRBD1|TRBJ2-3|TRBV6-1|-
TGTGCCAGCAGTGAAAATTACGGGACAGGGGCGGTCACAGATACGCAGTATTTT
CASSENYGTGAVTDTQYF
>14|-|TRBJ1-6|TRBV7-9|-
TGTGCCAGCAGCTTGCGCCCTCCTAATTCACCCCTCCACTTT
CASSLRPPNSPLHF
>14|-|TRBJ1-1|TRBV21-1|-
TGTGCCAGCAGCGTTGGGACTGACGGGACCGAAGCTTTCTTT
CASSVGTDGTEAFF
>16|TRBD2|TRBJ2-6|TRBV4-2|once
TGTGCCAGCAGCCAAGCGACTAGCGCTGGGGCCAACGTCCTGACTTTC
CASSQATSAGANVLTF
>14|-|TRBJ1-5|TRBV11-2|-
TGTGCCAGCAGCCCCGGTAGTAGCAATCAGCCCCAGCATTTT
CASSPGSSNQPQHF
>15|TRBD2|TRBJ2-1|TRBV20-1|-
TGCAGTGCTAGTTTCGGCCTAGCGGGGTACAATGAGCAGTTCTTC
CSASFGLAGYNEQFF
>14|TRBD1|TRBJ1-2|TRBV25-1|-
TGTGCCAGCAGTGATCATCGACAGGGAGGAGGCTACACCTTC
CASSDHRQGGGYTF
>17|TRBD2|TRBJ2-7|TRBV5-1|-
TGCGCCAGCAGCCCACAGCCGACTAGCGGGAGCCACTACGAGCAGTACTTC
CASSPQPTSGSHYEQYF
>15|-|TRBJ2-3|TRBV4-1|-
TGCGCCAGCAGCCTTGGGGCCCTGGACACAGATACGCAGTATTTT
CASSLGALDTDTQYF
>14|-|TRBJ2-1|TRBV9|-
TGTGCCAGCGAATCCGGGACAAACTACAATGAGCAGTTCTTC
CASESGTNYNEQFF
>13|-|TRBJ1-5|TRBV2|-
TGTGCCAGCGGGACTTATCGCAATCAGCCCCAGCATTTT
CASGTYRNQPQHF